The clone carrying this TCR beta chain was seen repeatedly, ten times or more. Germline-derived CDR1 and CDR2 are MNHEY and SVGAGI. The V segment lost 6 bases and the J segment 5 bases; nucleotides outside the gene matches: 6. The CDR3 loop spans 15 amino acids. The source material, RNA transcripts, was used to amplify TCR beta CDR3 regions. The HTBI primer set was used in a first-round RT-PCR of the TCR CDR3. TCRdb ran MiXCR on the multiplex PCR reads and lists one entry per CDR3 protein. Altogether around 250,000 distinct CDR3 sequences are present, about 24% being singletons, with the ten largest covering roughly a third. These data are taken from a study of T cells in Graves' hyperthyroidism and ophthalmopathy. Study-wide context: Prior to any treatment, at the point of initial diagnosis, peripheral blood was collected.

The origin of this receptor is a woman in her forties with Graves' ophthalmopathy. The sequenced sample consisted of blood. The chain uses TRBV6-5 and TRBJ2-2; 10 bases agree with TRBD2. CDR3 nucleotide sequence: TGTGCCAGCAGATCAGCGGGAGGGGGGACCGGGGAGCTGTTTTTT. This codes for CASRSAGGGTGELFF.